The 7 T cell receptor beta chains below come from one sample, sequenced in a study of blood T cell repertoires in COVID-19. Assay used: immunoSEQ multiplex PCR; TCRdb lists only in-frame clones, some missing. The table has over 150,000 clones, about 80% seen once. The sequencing sample was made of PBMCs or T cells enriched from blood (not recorded which). These receptors came from a man aged 40-55 years who had recovered from COVID-19.

CDR3 nucleotide sequence: TGTGCCAGCTCACCATCGGGACACCTTGAAAAACTGTTTTTT. Translating it yields CASSPSGHLEKLFF. The chain uses TRBV18 and TRBJ1-4, with D perhaps TRBD1 (6 bases). The CDR3 sequence is 14 residues long. Germline V CDR1 and CDR2: KGHSH, LQKENI. Trimming stripped 2 bases from V and 7 bases from J, with 11 bases between.

The rearrangement uses TRBV15 and TRBJ2-1; possible D gene TRBD2, 7 bases. Trimming cost V 7 bases and J 2 bases, with 15 bases left between them. Germline V gene sequence: CDR1 LNHNV, CDR2 YYDKDF (reference sequence). The CDR3 consists of 15 residues. The CDR3 DNA is TGTGCCACCAAGTGGGAGGGGGGCGCCTACAATGAGCAGTTCTTC. The encoded protein is CATKWEGGAYNEQFF.

The CDR3 sequence is CASSKRGAPSYEQYF. Written as DNA, the CDR3 is TGTGCCAGCAGCAAACGCGGGGCGCCCTCCTACGAGCAGTACTTC. The chain couples TRBV21-1 to TRBJ2-7; the table calls TRBD2, which could not be checked here. TRBV21-1 is annotated as a pseudogene. CDR3 length: 15 residues.

This clone was detected only once. The rearrangement links TRBV12-3 or TRBV12-4 to TRBJ1-1, with D unresolved. CDR3 length equals 13 residues. V lost 3 bases and J 6 bases, leaving 11 bases between the germline ends. The CDR3 region is CASSLRAEPEAFF. DNA for the CDR3: TGTGCCAGCAGTTTGCGGGCCGAACCTGAAGCTTTCTTT.

This clone counts as medium-sized. This chain connects TRBV9 to TRBJ2-2; 8 positions agree with TRBD1. V lost 3 bases and J lost 5; bases outside the gene matches: 6. CDR1 and CDR2 (germline): SGDLS, YYNGEE. The CDR3 totals 15 residues. CDR3 sequence: CASSADQGATGELFF. The CDR3 region has the DNA TGTGCCAGCAGCGCCGATCAGGGGGCAACCGGGGAGCTGTTTTTT.

Of note for this clone: At one end the junction does not follow the germline gene, possibly because of a read error. J is TRBJ2-3 and V is TRBV7-7, with D possibly matching TRBD2 (5 bases). The germline V gene has CDR1 SSHAT and CDR2 FNYEAQ (reference sequence). The length of the CDR3 is 15 residues. CDR3 sequence: CASSLGSGTTDTQYF. The CDR3 DNA is TGTGCTAGCAGCTTAGGGAGCGGAACCACAGATACGCAGTATTTT.

The genes are TRBV5-1 and TRBJ1-1, with a tentative D call TRBD1 (6 bases). Between the trimmed V and J ends, which lost 4 bases and 6 bases, there was a span of 16 bases. This CDR3 comprises 14 residues. Germline values: CDR1 SGHRS, CDR2 YFSETQ. The CDR3 sequence is CASSGTTGHPEAFF. CDR3 bases: TGCGCCAGCAGCGGGACTACAGGGCATCCTGAAGCTTTCTTT.